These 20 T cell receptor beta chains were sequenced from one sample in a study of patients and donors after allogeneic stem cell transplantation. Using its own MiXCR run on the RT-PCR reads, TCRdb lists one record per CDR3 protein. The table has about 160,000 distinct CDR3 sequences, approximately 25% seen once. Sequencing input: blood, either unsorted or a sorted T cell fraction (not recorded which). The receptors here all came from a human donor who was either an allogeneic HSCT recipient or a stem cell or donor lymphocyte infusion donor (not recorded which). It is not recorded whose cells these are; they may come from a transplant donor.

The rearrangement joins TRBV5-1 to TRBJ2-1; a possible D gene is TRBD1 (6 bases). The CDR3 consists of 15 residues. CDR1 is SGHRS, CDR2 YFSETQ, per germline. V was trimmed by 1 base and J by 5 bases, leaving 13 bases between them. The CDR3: CASSLWFGGNNEQFF. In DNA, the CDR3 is TGCGCCAGCAGCTTGTGGTTTGGGGGCAACAATGAGCAGTTCTTC.

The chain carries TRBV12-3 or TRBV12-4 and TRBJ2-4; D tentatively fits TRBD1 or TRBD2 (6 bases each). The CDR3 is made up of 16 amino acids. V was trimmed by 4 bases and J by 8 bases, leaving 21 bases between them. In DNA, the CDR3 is TGTGCCAGCAGTTCCGTCTACCGGGGGCGATGGGACATTCAGTACTTC. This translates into CASSSVYRGRWDIQYF.

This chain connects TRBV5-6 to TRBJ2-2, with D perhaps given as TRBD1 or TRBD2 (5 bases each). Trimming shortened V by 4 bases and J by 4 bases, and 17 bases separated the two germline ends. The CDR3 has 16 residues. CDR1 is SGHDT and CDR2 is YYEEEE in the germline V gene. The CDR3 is CASSIKQGTSTGELFF. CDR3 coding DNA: TGTGCCAGCAGCATAAAGCAGGGAACTAGCACCGGGGAGCTGTTTTTT.

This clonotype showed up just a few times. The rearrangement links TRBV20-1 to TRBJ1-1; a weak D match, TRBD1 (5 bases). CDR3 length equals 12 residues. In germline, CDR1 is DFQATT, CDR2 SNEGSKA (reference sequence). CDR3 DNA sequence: TGCAGCATAATCTTGGGGGGAACTGAAGCTTTCTTT. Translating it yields CSIILGGTEAFF.

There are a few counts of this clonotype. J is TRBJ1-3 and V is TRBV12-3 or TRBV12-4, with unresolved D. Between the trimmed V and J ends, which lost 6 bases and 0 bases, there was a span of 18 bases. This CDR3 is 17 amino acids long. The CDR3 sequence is CASSPRWGTVSGNTIYF. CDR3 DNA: TGTGCCAGCAGCCCCAGGTGGGGAACGGTCTCTGGAAACACCATATATTTT.

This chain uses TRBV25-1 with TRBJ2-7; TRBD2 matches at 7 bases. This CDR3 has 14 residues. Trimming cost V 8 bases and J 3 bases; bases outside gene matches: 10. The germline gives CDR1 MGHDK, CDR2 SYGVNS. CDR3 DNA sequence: TGTGCCAGCGAAACGGGGGAGCGGGACTACGAGCAGTACTTC. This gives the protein CASETGERDYEQYF.

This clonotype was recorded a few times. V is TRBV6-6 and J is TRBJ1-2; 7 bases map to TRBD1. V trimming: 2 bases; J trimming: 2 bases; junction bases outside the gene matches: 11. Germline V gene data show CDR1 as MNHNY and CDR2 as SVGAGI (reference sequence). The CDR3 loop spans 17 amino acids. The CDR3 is CASSYDEIEGQNYGYTF. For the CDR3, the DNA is TGTGCCAGCAGTTACGACGAAATCGAGGGACAGAACTATGGCTACACCTTC.

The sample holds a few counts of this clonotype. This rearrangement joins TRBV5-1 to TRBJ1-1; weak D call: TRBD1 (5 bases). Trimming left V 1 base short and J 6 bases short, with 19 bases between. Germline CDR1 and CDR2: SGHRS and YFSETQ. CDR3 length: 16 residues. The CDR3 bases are TGCGCCAGCAGCTTGCCCCTAACAGGTTTCGGATCTGAAGCTTTCTTT. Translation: CASSLPLTGFGSEAFF.

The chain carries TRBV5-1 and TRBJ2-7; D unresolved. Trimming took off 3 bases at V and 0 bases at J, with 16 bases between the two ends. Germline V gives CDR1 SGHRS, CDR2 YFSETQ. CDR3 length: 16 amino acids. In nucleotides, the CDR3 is TGCGCCAGCAGCTCGAGAATGGCCTCCAGCTCCTACGAGCAGTACTTC. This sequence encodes CASSSRMASSSYEQYF.

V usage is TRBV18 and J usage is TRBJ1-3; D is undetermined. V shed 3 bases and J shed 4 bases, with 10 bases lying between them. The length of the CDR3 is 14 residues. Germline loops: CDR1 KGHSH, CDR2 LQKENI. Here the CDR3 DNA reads TGTGCCAGCTCACCTGAGGGCCCCGGAAACACCATATATTTT. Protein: CASSPEGPGNTIYF.

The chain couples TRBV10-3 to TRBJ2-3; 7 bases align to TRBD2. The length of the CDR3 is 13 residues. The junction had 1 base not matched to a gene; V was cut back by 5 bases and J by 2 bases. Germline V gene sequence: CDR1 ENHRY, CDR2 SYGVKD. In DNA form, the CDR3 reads TGTGCCATCAGTAGCGGGGCCACAGATACGCAGTATTTT. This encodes CAISSGATDTQYF.

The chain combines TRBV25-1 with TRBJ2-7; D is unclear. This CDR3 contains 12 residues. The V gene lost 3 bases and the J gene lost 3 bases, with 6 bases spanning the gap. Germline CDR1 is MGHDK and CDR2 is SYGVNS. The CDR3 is CASSDGVYEQYF. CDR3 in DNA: TGTGCCAGCAGTGATGGGGTCTACGAGCAGTACTTC.

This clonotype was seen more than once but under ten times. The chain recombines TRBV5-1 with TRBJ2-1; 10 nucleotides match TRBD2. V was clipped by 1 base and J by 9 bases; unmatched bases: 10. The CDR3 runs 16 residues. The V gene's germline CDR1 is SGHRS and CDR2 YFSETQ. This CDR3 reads CASSLRGTSVFGEQFF. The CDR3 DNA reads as TGCGCCAGCAGCTTGAGGGGGACTAGCGTCTTCGGTGAGCAGTTCTTC.

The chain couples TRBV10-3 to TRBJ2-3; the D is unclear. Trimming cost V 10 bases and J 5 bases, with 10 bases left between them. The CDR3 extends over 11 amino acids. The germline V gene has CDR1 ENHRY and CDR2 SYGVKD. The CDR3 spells CATRLGDTQYF. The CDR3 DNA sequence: TGTGCCACTAGGCTAGGAGATACGCAGTATTTT.

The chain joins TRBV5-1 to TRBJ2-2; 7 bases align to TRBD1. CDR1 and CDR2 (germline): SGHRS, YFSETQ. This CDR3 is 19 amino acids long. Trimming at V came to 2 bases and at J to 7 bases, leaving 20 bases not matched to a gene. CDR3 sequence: CASSLLLLGPGQSRGELFF. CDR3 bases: TGCGCCAGCAGCTTACTTCTTTTGGGTCCGGGACAGAGCCGCGGGGAGCTGTTTTTT.

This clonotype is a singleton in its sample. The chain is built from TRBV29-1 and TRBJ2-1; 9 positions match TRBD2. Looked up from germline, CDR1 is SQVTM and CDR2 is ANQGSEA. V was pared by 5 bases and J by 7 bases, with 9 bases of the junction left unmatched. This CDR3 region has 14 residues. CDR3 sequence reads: CSVFGTSMSNEQFF. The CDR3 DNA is TGCAGCGTTTTCGGGACTAGCATGTCGAATGAGCAGTTCTTC.

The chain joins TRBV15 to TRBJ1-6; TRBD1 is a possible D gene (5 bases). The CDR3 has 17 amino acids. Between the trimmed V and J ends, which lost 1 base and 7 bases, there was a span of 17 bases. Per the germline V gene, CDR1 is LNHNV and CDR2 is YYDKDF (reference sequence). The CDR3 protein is CATSRGSPGRMNSPLHF. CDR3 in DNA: TGTGCCACCAGCAGAGGGTCCCCGGGACGCATGAATTCACCCCTCCACTTT.

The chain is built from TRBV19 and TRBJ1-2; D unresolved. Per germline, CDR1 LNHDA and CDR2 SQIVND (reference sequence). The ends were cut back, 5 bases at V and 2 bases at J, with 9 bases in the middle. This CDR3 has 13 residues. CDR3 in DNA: TGTGCCAGTAGTTACAGTTTGAACTATGGCTACACCTTC. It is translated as CASSYSLNYGYTF.

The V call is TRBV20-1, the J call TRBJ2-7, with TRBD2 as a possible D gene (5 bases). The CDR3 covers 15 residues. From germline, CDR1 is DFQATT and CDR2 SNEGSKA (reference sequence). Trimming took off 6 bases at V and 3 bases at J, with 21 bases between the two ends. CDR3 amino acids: CSATSLVMGGYEQYF. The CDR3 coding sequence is TGCAGTGCAACCTCACTAGTTATGGGCGGCTACGAGCAGTACTTC.

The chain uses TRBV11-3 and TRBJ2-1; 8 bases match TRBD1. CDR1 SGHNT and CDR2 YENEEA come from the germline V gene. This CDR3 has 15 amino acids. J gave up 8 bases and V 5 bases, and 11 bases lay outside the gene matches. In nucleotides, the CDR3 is TGTGCCAGCAGCCTCGGACAGGGCCAAGGGGATGAGCAGTTCTTC. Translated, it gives CASSLGQGQGDEQFF.